These 19 T cell receptor beta chains came from one sample sequenced in a study of a mutant IDH1 vaccine in newly diagnosed glioma. Profiled with immunoSEQ multiplex PCR; TCRdb holds only in-frame clones, not every one. The sample lists tens of thousands of clones, approximately 79% occurring once. The antigens these receptors bind are not known. Time point here: week 5, during vaccination. Topical imiquimod was applied with each vaccine dose, which held 300 ug of mutant IDH1 20-mer peptide. The sample consisted of PBMCs, taken from a glioma patient whose treatment included an IDH1 peptide vaccine. The receptor source for this set is a man aged 35 to 55 with glioma. Some clones in this sample may be carry-over from other donors' samples.

V gene TRBV6-6 combines with J gene TRBJ2-7; possible D gene TRBD2, 5 bases. The germline gives CDR1 MNHNY, CDR2 SVGAGI (reference sequence). Trimming shortened V by 5 bases and J by 0 bases, and 8 bases separated the two germline ends. CDR3 size: 13 residues. The CDR3 spells CASSTGNSYEQYF. The CDR3 region has the DNA TGTGCCAGCAGTACGGGAAACTCCTACGAGCAGTACTTC.

The chain recombines TRBV7-7 with TRBJ2-7; 7 bases map to TRBD1. CDR1 and CDR2 from the germline V gene are SSHAT and FNYEAQ (reference sequence). CDR3 length: 13 amino acids. V trimming: 5 bases; J trimming: 3 bases; junction bases outside the gene matches: 4. CDR3 DNA: TGTGCCAGCAGCCGACAGGGAAGCTACGAGCAGTACTTC. Translating it yields CASSRQGSYEQYF.

J is TRBJ2-7 and V is TRBV5-4, with TRBD2 matching 11 bases. This CDR3 is built from 16 residues. V lost 3 bases and J lost 2; bases outside the gene matches: 7. Germline CDR1 is SGHNT and CDR2 is YYREEE (reference sequence). As DNA, the CDR3 is TGTGCCAGCAGCTCCCGTCTAGCGGGGGGAACCTACGAGCAGTACTTC. Protein: CASSSRLAGGTYEQYF.

The J gene is TRBJ1-5, the V gene TRBV18; D is perhaps TRBD1 (6 bases). V lost 2 bases and J lost 5, with 10 bases in between. Germline V gene sequence: CDR1 KGHSH, CDR2 LQKENI. The CDR3 totals 14 residues. For the CDR3, the DNA is TGTGCCAGCTCACCAGCCCACAGGGATCAGCCCCAGCATTTT. This sequence encodes CASSPAHRDQPQHF.

The rearrangement links TRBV2 to TRBJ2-2, with D perhaps matching TRBD1 (6 bases). Germline CDR1 reads SNHLY; CDR2 reads FYNNEI. V was pared by 6 bases and J by 1 base, with 12 bases between. This CDR3 spans 15 amino acids. In DNA form, the CDR3 reads TGTGCCAGCAGGTACAGGGATGTGAACACCGGGGAGCTGTTTTTT. Residues: CASRYRDVNTGELFF.

This chain connects TRBV27 to TRBJ1-1; D unclear. Germline CDR1 MNHEY, CDR2 SMNVEV (reference sequence). Between the trimmed V and J ends, which lost 1 base and 5 bases, there was a span of 8 bases. The CDR3 runs 13 residues. The DNA for the CDR3 is TGTGCCAGCAGTTTATGGGCAGCGACTGAAGCTTTCTTT. It specifies CASSLWAATEAFF.

The chain combines TRBV29-1 with TRBJ1-2; no definite D call. The V gene lost 0 bases and the J gene lost 8 bases, with 19 bases spanning the gap. The length of the CDR3 is 15 residues. CDR1 and CDR2 (germline): SQVTM, ANQGSEA. The CDR3 DNA is TGCAGCGTTGAAGATCTCGGCAGCTCCTCGGGAGGCTACACCTTC. Its protein product is CSVEDLGSSSGGYTF.

This clone was recorded a few times. This chain joins TRBV15 and TRBJ1-1; tentatively, D is TRBD1 (6 bases). The CDR3 extends over 12 amino acids. The germline V gene has CDR1 LNHNV and CDR2 YYDKDF (reference sequence). Trimming shortened V by 6 bases and J by 8 bases, and 13 bases separated the two germline ends. The chain's CDR3 is CATSKDSLEAFF. The DNA of the CDR3 is TGTGCCACCAGTAAGGACAGCCTCGAAGCTTTCTTT. Supplemented by reference TRBV15 and TRBJ1-1, the full variable domain reads DAMVIQNPRYQVTQFGKPVTLSCSQTLNHNVMYWYQQKSSQAPKLLFHYYDKDFNNEADTPDNFQSRRPNTSFCFLDIRSPGLGDTAMYLCATSKDSLEAFFGQGTRLTVV.

The CDR3 spells CAWTRDRGNYGYTF. In nucleotides, the CDR3 is TGTGCCTGGACCAGGGACAGGGGAAACTATGGCTACACCTTC. The chain carries TRBV30 and TRBJ1-2; 10 bases fit TRBD1. CDR1 GTSNPN and CDR2 SVGIG come from the germline V gene (reference sequence). With V trimmed by 4 bases and J by 2 bases, 4 bases remained unmatched. CDR3 length: 14 amino acids.

The V call is TRBV7-8, the J call TRBJ1-2; 9 bases match TRBD1. Germline CDR1 SGHVS, CDR2 FQNEAQ. The CDR3 has 15 amino acids. J gave up 0 bases and V 6 bases, and 5 bases lay outside the gene matches. The CDR3 reads CASSPRTGANYGYTF. CDR3 nucleotide sequence: TGTGCCAGCAGTCCGCGGACAGGGGCTAACTATGGCTACACCTTC.

The J gene is TRBJ2-1, the V gene TRBV6-5; D not resolved. V lost 7 bases, J lost 8 bases, and 9 bases lay in between. CDR1 and CDR2 from the germline V gene are MNHEY and SVGAGI. CDR3 size: 11 residues. CDR3 residues: CASTQADEQFF. The CDR3 nucleotides are TGTGCCAGCACTCAGGCGGATGAGCAGTTCTTC.

The rearrangement uses TRBV30 and TRBJ1-3, with D hard to call. CDR3 length: 12 amino acids. Trimming took off 4 bases at V and 3 bases at J, with 7 bases between the two ends. The germline gives CDR1 GTSNPN, CDR2 SVGIG (reference sequence). The CDR3 region is CAWMDFGNTIYF. Written as DNA, the CDR3 is TGTGCCTGGATGGACTTTGGAAACACCATATATTTT.

This clone was seen just once. The chain has TRBV7-2 and TRBJ1-2; 7 bases line up with TRBD1. CDR3 length: 14 residues. Trimming removed 1 base from V and 7 bases from J; junction bases left unmatched: 6. Germline lookup yields CDR1 SGHTA and CDR2 FQGNSA. CDR3 amino acids: CASSLGQGEPGYTF. DNA for the CDR3: TGTGCCAGCAGCTTAGGACAGGGCGAACCTGGCTACACCTTC.

V usage is TRBV19 and J usage is TRBJ1-1; TRBD1 matches at 11 bases. Per germline, CDR1 LNHDA and CDR2 SQIVND (reference sequence). There are 15 residues in the CDR3. V was pared by 5 bases and J by 4 bases, with 6 bases of the junction left unmatched. CDR3 residues: CASSDPGTGGTEAFF. In nucleotides, the CDR3 is TGTGCCAGTAGTGACCCCGGGACAGGGGGCACTGAAGCTTTCTTT.

This chain joins TRBV5-1 and TRBJ2-1; tentatively, D is TRBD1 or TRBD2 (6 bases each). The CDR3 is 13 residues long. The germline gives CDR1 SGHRS, CDR2 YFSETQ. V gave up 2 bases and J gave up 8 bases, with 11 bases separating them. Here the CDR3 reads CASSFWGADEQFF. CDR3 nucleotides: TGCGCCAGCAGCTTTTGGGGGGCCGATGAGCAGTTCTTC. Complete variable domain (other parts from reference TRBV5-1 and TRBJ2-1): KAGVTQTPRYLIKTRGQQVTLSCSPISGHRSVSWYQQTPGQGLQFLFEYFSETQRNKGNFPGRFSGRQFSNSRSEMNVSTLELGDSALYLCASSFWGADEQFFGPGTRLTVL.

The rearrangement joins TRBV2 to TRBJ2-3; possible D gene TRBD1, 5 bases. Trimming removed 10 bases from V and 2 bases from J, with 19 bases in between. From germline, CDR1 is SNHLY and CDR2 FYNNEI. The CDR3 is 15 residues long. The CDR3 DNA sequence: TGTGCCACCCCCCCTACAGGTTCACACACAGATACGCAGTATTTT. This sequence encodes CATPPTGSHTDTQYF. The variable domain in full, with the rest retrieved from reference TRBV2 and TRBJ2-3, is EPEVTQTPSHQVTQMGQEVILRCVPISNHLYFYWYRQILGQKVEFLVSFYNNEISEKSEIFDDQFSVERPDGSNFTLKIRSTKLEDSAMYFCATPPTGSHTDTQYFGPGTRLTVL.

The chain is built from TRBV9 and TRBJ1-1; the D gene is possibly TRBD1 (5 bases). Germline loops: CDR1 SGDLS, CDR2 YYNGEE. V shed 4 bases and J shed 5 bases, with 12 bases lying between them. The CDR3 sequence is 13 residues long. CDR3 bases: TGTGCCAGCAGCTCTGGGGGTAGGACTGAAGCTTTCTTT. Amino acid sequence: CASSSGGRTEAFF. The full variable domain, rest sourced from reference TRBV9 and TRBJ1-1, is DSGVTQTPKHLITATGQRVTLRCSPRSGDLSVYWYQQSLDQGLQFLIQYYNGEERAKGNILERFSAQQFPDLHSELNLSSLELGDSALYFCASSSGGRTEAFFGQGTRLTVV.

The J gene is TRBJ1-5, the V gene TRBV6-5, with TRBD1 matching 10 bases. Unmatched junction bases numbered 3, after V lost 8 bases and J lost 5 bases. The CDR3 consists of 13 residues. CDR1 is MNHEY and CDR2 is SVGAGI in the germline V gene. CDR3 region: CASSGQGDQPQHF. Here the CDR3 DNA reads TGTGCCAGCTCAGGACAGGGGGATCAGCCCCAGCATTTT.

The V gene is TRBV7-9, the J gene TRBJ2-3, with 10 positions matching TRBD1. V was pared by 6 bases and J by 3 bases, with 6 bases of the junction left unmatched. CDR1 is SEHNR, CDR2 FQNEAQ, per germline (reference sequence). The CDR3 contains 15 residues. The CDR3 loop reads CASRGQGHLTDTQYF. CDR3 DNA sequence: TGTGCCAGCAGGGGACAGGGGCATTTAACAGATACGCAGTATTTT.